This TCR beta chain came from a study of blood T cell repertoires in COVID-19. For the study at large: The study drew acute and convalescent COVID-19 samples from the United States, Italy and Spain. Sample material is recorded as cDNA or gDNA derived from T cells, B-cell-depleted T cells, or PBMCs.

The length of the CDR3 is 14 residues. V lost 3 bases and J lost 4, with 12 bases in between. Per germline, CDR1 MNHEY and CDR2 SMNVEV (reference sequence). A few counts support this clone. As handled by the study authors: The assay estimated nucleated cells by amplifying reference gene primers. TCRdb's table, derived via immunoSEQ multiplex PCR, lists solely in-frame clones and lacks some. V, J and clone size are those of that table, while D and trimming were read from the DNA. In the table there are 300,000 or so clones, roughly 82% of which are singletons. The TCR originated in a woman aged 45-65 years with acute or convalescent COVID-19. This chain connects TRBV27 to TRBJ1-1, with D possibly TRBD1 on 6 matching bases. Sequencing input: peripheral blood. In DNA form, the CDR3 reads TGTGCCAGCAGTTTCACGGGAGGGGGCACTGAAGCTTTCTTT. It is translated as CASSFTGGGTEAFF.